The next 25 T cell receptor beta chains were all read from a single sample in a study of T cell repertoires in cytomegalovirus infection. These receptors have no known antigen. Using its own MiXCR run on the reads, TCRdb lists one record per CDR3 protein. The sample gives about 52,000 distinct CDR3 sequences, roughly 20% of which show up once; roughly 60% is in the top ten. Source: CD8+ T cells from cultured PBMCs, taken from culture after CMV antigen stimulation. The source of these receptors is a human donor in good health (CMV status not recorded). Some clones in this sample may be carry-over from other donors' samples.

The chain employs TRBV7-2 and TRBJ2-1; 8 nucleotides line up with TRBD2. Trimming at V came to 4 bases and at J to 9 bases, leaving 14 bases not matched to a gene. Germline V gene data show CDR1 as SGHTA and CDR2 as FQGNSA. The CDR3 has 16 residues. The CDR3 DNA is TGTGCCAGCAGCTCCCTAATAGCGGGACTTAATGGTGAGCAGTTCTTC. Translation gives CASSSLIAGLNGEQFF.

This clonotype showed up just a few times. The chain's CDR3 is CASSFSGSEQYF. CDR3 sequence (DNA): TGTGCCAGCAGTTTTAGCGGGAGCGAGCAGTACTTC. This chain connects TRBV12-3 or TRBV12-4 to TRBJ2-7; 9 nucleotides agree with TRBD2. The trim removed 3 bases at V and 6 bases at J, leaving 0 bases unmatched. This CDR3 comprises 12 residues.

The chain carries TRBV6-6 and TRBJ2-7; 9 bases match TRBD1. Trimming took 10 bases from V and 2 from J; bases not matched to a gene: 3. The CDR3 runs 12 residues. The germline V gene has CDR1 MNHNY and CDR2 SVGAGI (reference sequence). The CDR3 sequence is CATWDRAYEQYF. The CDR3 DNA is TGTGCCACCTGGGACAGGGCCTACGAGCAGTACTTC.

V gene TRBV6-2 or TRBV6-3 combines with J gene TRBJ2-1, with a weak D call TRBD1 (6 bases). V was shortened by 0 bases and J by 4 bases, with 10 bases between the two germline ends. Looked up from germline, CDR1 is MNHEY and CDR2 is SVGEGT. This CDR3 has 15 amino acids. Here the CDR3 DNA reads TGTGCCAGCAGTTACTCACGGGACAATTACAATGAGCAGTTCTTC. Translating it yields CASSYSRDNYNEQFF.

In this sample, this clonotype turned up a few times. The chain uses TRBV19 and TRBJ1-1; TRBD1 is a possible D gene (5 bases). Trimming removed 4 bases from V and 0 bases from J, with 12 bases in between. This CDR3 spans 15 amino acids. The germline V gene has CDR1 LNHDA and CDR2 SQIVND (reference sequence). CDR3 loop: CASSTRQGLNTEAFF. CDR3 nucleotide sequence: TGTGCCAGTAGTACTCGTCAGGGCCTGAACACTGAAGCTTTCTTT. The whole variable domain, remainder taken from reference TRBV19 and TRBJ1-1, is DGGITQSPKYLFRKEGQNVTLSCEQNLNHDAMYWYRQDPGQGLRLIYYSQIVNDFQKGDIAEGYSVSREKKESFPLTVTSAQKNPTAFYLCASSTRQGLNTEAFFGQGTRLTVV.

Only one count was recorded for this clonotype. The gene calls are TRBV27 and TRBJ2-1, with 10 bases lining up with TRBD2. CDR1 is MNHEY, CDR2 SMNVEV, per germline (reference sequence). J gave up 4 bases and V 5 bases, and 11 bases lay outside the gene matches. The CDR3 sequence is 17 residues long. CDR3: CASSQACSSGSYNEQFF. The CDR3 nucleotides read TGTGCCAGCAGTCAAGCCTGTTCTAGCGGGAGTTACAATGAGCAGTTCTTC.

This chain connects TRBV6-2 or TRBV6-3 to TRBJ2-5; the D is unclear. The germline V gene encodes CDR1 MNHEY and CDR2 SVGEGT. V was shortened by 2 bases and J by 0 bases, with 10 bases between the two germline ends. CDR3 length: 15 residues. The DNA of the CDR3 is TGTGCCAGCAGTTACCACCCAGATTACCAAGAGACCCAGTACTTC. As protein: CASSYHPDYQETQYF.

V and J are TRBV4-1 and TRBJ2-7; D tentatively fits TRBD1 or TRBD2 (5 bases each). V lost 1 base and J lost 2, with 9 bases in between. Germline CDR1 and CDR2: MGHRA and YSYEKL. The CDR3 is 14 amino acids. The CDR3 DNA is TGCGCCAGCAGCCAAGCCCCGGGGCCCTACGAGCAGTACTTC. Encoded protein: CASSQAPGPYEQYF.

V and J are TRBV12-3 or TRBV12-4 and TRBJ2-5; D unclear. CDR3 length: 11 residues. V lost 6 bases and J lost 5, with 7 bases in between. The CDR3 reads CASRWRETQYF. CDR3 DNA: TGTGCCAGCAGGTGGCGGGAGACCCAGTACTTC.

Many counts were recorded for this clonotype. V gene TRBV7-8 combines with J gene TRBJ2-1; tentatively, D is TRBD2 (8 bases). Trimming took 10 bases from V and 9 from J, leaving 19 bases between them. The CDR3 contains 13 residues. Germline CDR1 and CDR2: SGHVS and FQNEAQ. CDR3 nucleotide sequence: TGTGCCACCGGGAGGGGGCCTGGGCTTGAGCAGTTCTTC. Residues: CATGRGPGLEQFF.

The V gene is TRBV19, the J gene TRBJ2-5; 9 nucleotides line up with TRBD2. CDR1 and CDR2 from the germline V gene are LNHDA and SQIVND (reference sequence). Germline trimming cut 5 bases from V and 7 bases from J; bases unmatched to any gene: 23. The CDR3 totals 19 residues. CDR3 sequence (DNA): TGTGCCAGTAGTGACCTTAGTACCGGGGCGGGAGGGACTCGGGGGACCCAGTACTTC. This encodes CASSDLSTGAGGTRGTQYF.

V is TRBV15 and J is TRBJ2-1, with 8 positions matching TRBD2. The germline gives CDR1 LNHNV, CDR2 YYDKDF (reference sequence). J gave up 6 bases and V 1 base, and 11 bases lay outside the gene matches. This CDR3 has 17 amino acids. CDR3 DNA: TGTGCCACCAGCAGAGTAGCCACGAGCGGGAGCTCCAATGAGCAGTTCTTC. Protein product: CATSRVATSGSSNEQFF.

This clonotype has only a few counts. The gene calls are TRBV6-1 and TRBJ2-3; 8 bases match TRBD2. Germline lookup yields CDR1 MNHNS and CDR2 SASEGT. CDR3 length: 18 residues. V gave up 6 bases and J gave up 0 bases; unmatched junction bases: 14. CDR3: CASSLFRGGFRSTDTQYF. The CDR3 DNA is TGTGCCAGCAGCCTCTTTCGGGGGGGCTTTCGTAGCACAGATACGCAGTATTTT.

This sequence joins TRBV24-1 and TRBJ2-1; TRBD1 matches at 11 bases. The CDR3 spans 19 residues. CDR1 KGHDR and CDR2 SFDVKD come from the germline V gene. The V gene end was trimmed by 4 bases and the J gene end by 0 bases; junction bases not matched to a gene: 10. CDR3 nucleotides: TGTGCCACCAGTGAAACGGACAGGGGGCCTGAGAGCTCCTACAATGAGCAGTTCTTC. Amino acid sequence: CATSETDRGPESSYNEQFF.

This clonotype came up many times. This chain joins TRBV12-3 or TRBV12-4 and TRBJ2-1; 7 nucleotides agree with TRBD2. V gave up 6 bases and J gave up 16 bases; unmatched junction bases: 15. This CDR3 has 13 residues. The CDR3 nucleotides read TGTGCCAGCAGGGGGGGGACTTCGCATATTGGTTTCTTC. Its translation is CASRGGTSHIGFF.

Only a few counts were recorded for this clonotype. The chain has TRBV4-1 and TRBJ2-7; D possibly corresponds to TRBD2 (5 bases). Germline V gene data show CDR1 as MGHRA and CDR2 as YSYEKL. The CDR3 runs 13 residues. Trimming cost V 0 bases and J 8 bases, with 11 bases left between them. The DNA for the CDR3 is TGCGCCAGCAGCCAAGATCTTAGGGAGAAGCAGTACTTC. Amino acids: CASSQDLREKQYF.

The V and J genes are TRBV7-9 and TRBJ2-7; D is perhaps TRBD2 (5 bases). Germline V gives CDR1 SEHNR, CDR2 FQNEAQ (reference sequence). V dropped 3 bases and J dropped 0 bases, with 18 bases sitting between them. The CDR3 runs 17 residues. The CDR3, as DNA: TGTGCCAGCAGCTTGGGGAGTAGCGCCGCCTTCTCCTACGAGCAGTACTTC. Its protein is CASSLGSSAAFSYEQYF.

This sequence joins TRBV7-6 and TRBJ2-3; D unclear. The germline V gene has CDR1 SGHVS and CDR2 FNYEAQ. V dropped 4 bases and J dropped 3 bases, with 8 bases sitting between them. The CDR3 covers 13 residues. This chain's CDR3 is CASSSKVTDTQYF. CDR3 bases: TGTGCCAGCAGCTCCAAGGTGACAGATACGCAGTATTTT.

CDR3 sequence (DNA): TGTGCCAGCAGTTTGAACAGACCTCAATTAACCTACGAGCAGTACTTC. Its translation is CASSLNRPQLTYEQYF. The gene calls are TRBV12-3 or TRBV12-4 and TRBJ2-7; D gene unclear. CDR3 length: 16 amino acids. Trimming pared 3 bases from V and 2 bases from J, leaving 17 bases between.

There are a few counts of this clonotype. This rearrangement joins TRBV7-8 to TRBJ1-5, with D possibly TRBD1 on 6 matching bases. V was clipped by 5 bases and J by 6 bases, with 14 bases between them. The CDR3 is 14 residues long. Germline V gene data show CDR1 as SGHVS and CDR2 as FQNEAQ. As DNA, the CDR3 is TGTGCCAGCAGCACAGGGTCGGGCATTCAGCCCCAGCATTTT. Translation gives CASSTGSGIQPQHF. The whole variable domain, filled in from reference TRBV7-8 and TRBJ1-5, reads GAGVSQSPRYKVAKRGQDVALRCDPISGHVSLFWYQQALGQGPEFLTYFQNEAQLDKSGLPSDRFFAERPEGSVSTLKIQRTQQEDSAVYLCASSTGSGIQPQHFGDGTRLSIL.

This chain uses TRBV7-9 with TRBJ2-1; 8 bases map to TRBD2. Germline CDR1 reads SEHNR; CDR2 reads FQNEAQ (reference sequence). After removal of 3 bases from V and 4 bases from J, the junction contained 8 bases not matched to a gene. The CDR3 has 16 residues. The CDR3 reads CASSLEGTRGYNEQFF. For the CDR3, the DNA is TGTGCCAGCAGCTTGGAAGGGACTAGGGGGTACAATGAGCAGTTCTTC.

The chain combines TRBV27 with TRBJ1-1, with 9 nucleotides matching TRBD1. CDR1 and CDR2 (germline): MNHEY, SMNVEV (reference sequence). The V segment lost 7 bases and the J segment 5 bases; nucleotides outside the gene matches: 5. The CDR3 spans 13 residues. Written as DNA, the CDR3 is TGTGCCAGCAAGACAGGGGGGAGAACTGAAGCTTTCTTT. It translates to CASKTGGRTEAFF.

There are many counts of this clonotype. J is TRBJ2-5 and V is TRBV7-2; D unclear. Germline V gene sequence: CDR1 SGHTA, CDR2 FQGNSA. V was clipped by 2 bases and J by 4 bases, with 8 bases between them. This CDR3 comprises 13 residues. DNA of the CDR3: TGTGCCAGCAGCTTAAACGGCGGAGAGACCCAGTACTTC. It translates to CASSLNGGETQYF.

The V call is TRBV27, the J call TRBJ1-2, with D perhaps matching TRBD1 (6 bases). The germline V gene has CDR1 MNHEY and CDR2 SMNVEV (reference sequence). This CDR3 region has 13 residues. Trimming took off 3 bases at V and 6 bases at J, with 11 bases between the two ends. CDR3 in amino acids: CASSFSGGDGYTF. CDR3 coding DNA: TGTGCCAGCAGTTTCTCCGGGGGCGATGGCTACACCTTC.

This clonotype was picked up one time. The chain has TRBV6-1 and TRBJ2-1, with D possibly being TRBD2 (6 bases). This CDR3 is 17 amino acids long. Looked up from germline, CDR1 is MNHNS and CDR2 is SASEGT. Deletions cut 0 bases from V and 9 bases from J, with 21 bases between. The CDR3 reads CASSEARGWRDEAEQFF. DNA of the CDR3: TGTGCCAGCAGTGAAGCGCGGGGATGGAGGGACGAAGCTGAGCAGTTCTTC.